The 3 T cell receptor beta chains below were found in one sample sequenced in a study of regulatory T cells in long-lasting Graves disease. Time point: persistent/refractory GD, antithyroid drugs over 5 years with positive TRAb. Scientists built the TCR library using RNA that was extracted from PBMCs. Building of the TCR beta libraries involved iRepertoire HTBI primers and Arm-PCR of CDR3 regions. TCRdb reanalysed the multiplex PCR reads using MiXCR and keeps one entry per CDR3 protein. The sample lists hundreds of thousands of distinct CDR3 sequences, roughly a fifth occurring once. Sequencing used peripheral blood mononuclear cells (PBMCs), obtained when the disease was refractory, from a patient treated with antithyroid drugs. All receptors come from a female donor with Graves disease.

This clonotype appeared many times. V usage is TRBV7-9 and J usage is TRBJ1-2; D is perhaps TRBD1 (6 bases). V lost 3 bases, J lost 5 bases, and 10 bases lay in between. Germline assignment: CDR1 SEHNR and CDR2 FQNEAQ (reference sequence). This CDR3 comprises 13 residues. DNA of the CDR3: TGTGCCAGCAGCTTGCCGGACAGTTATGGCTACACCTTC. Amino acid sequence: CASSLPDSYGYTF.

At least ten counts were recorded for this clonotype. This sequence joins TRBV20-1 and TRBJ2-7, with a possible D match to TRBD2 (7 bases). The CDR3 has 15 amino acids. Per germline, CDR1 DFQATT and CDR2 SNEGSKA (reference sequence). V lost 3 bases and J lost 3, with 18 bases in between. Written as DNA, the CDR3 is TGCAGTGCTAGTCCCCTGCGGGGGCAGAGCTACGAGCAGTACTTC. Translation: CSASPLRGQSYEQYF.

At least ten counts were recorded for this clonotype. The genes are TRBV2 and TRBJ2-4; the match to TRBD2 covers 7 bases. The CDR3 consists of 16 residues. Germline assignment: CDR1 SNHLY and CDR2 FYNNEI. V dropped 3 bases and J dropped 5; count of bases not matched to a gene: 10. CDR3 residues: CASSDVGGWQENIQYF. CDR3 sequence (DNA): TGTGCCAGCAGTGATGTGGGGGGGTGGCAGGAAAACATTCAGTACTTC. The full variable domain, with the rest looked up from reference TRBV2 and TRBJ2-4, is EPEVTQTPSHQVTQMGQEVILRCVPISNHLYFYWYRQILGQKVEFLVSFYNNEISEKSEIFDDQFSVERPDGSNFTLKIRSTKLEDSAMYFCASSDVGGWQENIQYFGAGTRLSVL.